The rows below give T cell receptor beta chains drawn from one sample of a study of blood T cells in healthy people across ages. TCRdb re-called the 5' RACE reads through MiXCR, storing one row per CDR3 protein. The sample gives approximately 820,000 distinct CDR3 sequences, under 45% of which show up once; roughly a fifth is in the top ten. Sequenced material: blood. These receptor sequences come from a man between 60 and 75 years old in good health. CDR3s include the opening cysteine and the closing phenylalanine or tryptophan. The order of the fields is CDR3 length, V gene, D gene, J gene, clone size, CDR3 DNA, CDR3 protein. A D gene is named only where the DNA matches it firmly. Some rows mark clone size as missing; the rest say once, few, many or name a class of expanded clone.

15	TRBV28	TRBD2	TRBJ2-3	NA	TGTGCCAGCAGTTTTTCGCGGGGGGGCACAGATACGCAGTATTTT	CASSFSRGGTDTQYF
13	TRBV28	TRBD2	TRBJ2-1	NA	TGTGCCAACAGGGGACTAGCGGGGGGACGGGGGTTCTTC	CANRGLAGGRGFF
16	TRBV6-2/TRBV6-3	NA	TRBJ2-7	NA	TGTGCCAGCAGTGACTGGAGGGACGTCGTGATGTACGAGCAGTACTTC	CASSDWRDVVMYEQYF
12	TRBV30	NA	TRBJ2-7	few	TGTGCCTGGAGCCTCAGCTCCTACGAGCAGTACTTC	CAWSLSSYEQYF
14	TRBV5-1	NA	TRBJ2-7	NA	TGCGCCAGCAGACCGGACCCAAGCTCCTACGAGCAGTACTTC	CASRPDPSSYEQYF
16	TRBV20-1	TRBD2	TRBJ2-3	NA	TGCAGTGCTAGAGTGGCTAGCGGGGGGAGGAGGGATACGCAGTATTTT	CSARVASGGRRDTQYF
19	TRBV6-1	TRBD2	TRBJ2-6	once	TGTGCCAGCAGATTTGGACTAGCGGGATACAGCTCTGGGGCCAACGTCCTGACTTTC	CASRFGLAGYSSGANVLTF
14	TRBV5-1	NA	TRBJ2-5	few	TGCGCCAGCAGCAACGACAGGGGAGGGGAGACCCAGTACTTC	CASSNDRGGETQYF
15	TRBV27	TRBD1	TRBJ2-7	NA	TGTGCCAGCAGTTTGGGGGACAGGGTCTGGTACGAGCAGTACTTC	CASSLGDRVWYEQYF
12	TRBV20-1	NA	TRBJ1-1	once	TGCAGTGCTCGGACAGATTCTAATGAAGCTTTCTTT	CSARTDSNEAFF
15	TRBV7-2	NA	TRBJ2-7	many	TGTGCCAGCAGCTCCGTCGGCAGGGTCGAAAACGAGCAGTACTTC	CASSSVGRVENEQYF
12	TRBV29-1	NA	TRBJ2-7	NA	TGCAGCGTTGTTTGGGTGGGCTACGAGCAGTACTTC	CSVVWVGYEQYF
15	TRBV6-2/TRBV6-3	NA	TRBJ2-7	few	TGTGCCAGCAGTCACTCCCGGGGTCCTAAGGACGAGCAGTACTTC	CASSHSRGPKDEQYF
14	TRBV7-9	NA	TRBJ1-2	once	TGTGCCAGCAGCTTAGATATGCGGGAGGTTGGCTACACCTTC	CASSLDMREVGYTF
15	TRBV7-9	TRBD2	TRBJ2-7	NA	TGTGCCAGCAGCCCCGGGACTAGTTATGGGGACGAGCAGTACTTC	CASSPGTSYGDEQYF
15	TRBV4-3	TRBD2	TRBJ2-7	NA	TGCGCCAGCAGTAAATATAGCGGGGAATACAATGAGCAGTACTTC	CASSKYSGEYNEQYF
12	TRBV12-3/TRBV12-4	NA	TRBJ1-4	few	TGTGCCAGCAGACCCGACCGGGAAAAACTGTTTTTT	CASRPDREKLFF